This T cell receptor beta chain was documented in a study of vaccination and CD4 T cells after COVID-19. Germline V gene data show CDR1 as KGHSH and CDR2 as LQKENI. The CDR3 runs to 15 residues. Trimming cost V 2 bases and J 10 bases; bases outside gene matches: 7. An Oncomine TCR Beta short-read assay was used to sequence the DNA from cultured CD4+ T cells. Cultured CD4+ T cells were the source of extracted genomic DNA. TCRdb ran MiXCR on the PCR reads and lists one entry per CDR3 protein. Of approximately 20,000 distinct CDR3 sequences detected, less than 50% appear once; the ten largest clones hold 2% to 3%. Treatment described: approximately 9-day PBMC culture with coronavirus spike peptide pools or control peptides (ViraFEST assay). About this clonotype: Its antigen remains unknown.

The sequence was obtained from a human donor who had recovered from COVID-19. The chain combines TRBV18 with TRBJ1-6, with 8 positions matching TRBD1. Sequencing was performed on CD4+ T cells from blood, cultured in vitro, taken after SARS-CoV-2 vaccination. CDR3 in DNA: TGTGCCAGCTCACCAGGACAGGGAGTTGGGTCACCCCTCCACTTT. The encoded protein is CASSPGQGVGSPLHF.